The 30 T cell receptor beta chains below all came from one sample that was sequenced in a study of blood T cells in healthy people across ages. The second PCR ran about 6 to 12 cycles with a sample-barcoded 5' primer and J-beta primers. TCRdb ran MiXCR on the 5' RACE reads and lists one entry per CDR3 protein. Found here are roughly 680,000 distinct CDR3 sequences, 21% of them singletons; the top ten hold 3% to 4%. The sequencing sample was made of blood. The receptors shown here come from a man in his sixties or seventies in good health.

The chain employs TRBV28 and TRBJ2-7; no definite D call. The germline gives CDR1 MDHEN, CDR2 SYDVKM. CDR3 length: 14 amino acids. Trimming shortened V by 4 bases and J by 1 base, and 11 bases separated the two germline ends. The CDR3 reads CASSSSWLSYEQYF. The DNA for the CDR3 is TGTGCCAGCAGTTCGTCCTGGCTGTCCTACGAGCAGTACTTC.

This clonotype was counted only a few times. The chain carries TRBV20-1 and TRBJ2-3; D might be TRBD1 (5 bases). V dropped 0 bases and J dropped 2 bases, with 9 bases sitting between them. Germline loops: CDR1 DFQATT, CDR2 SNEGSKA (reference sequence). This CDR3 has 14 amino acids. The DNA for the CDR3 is TGCAGTGCTAGAGAGACAGCCTTCACAGATACGCAGTATTTT. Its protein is CSARETAFTDTQYF.

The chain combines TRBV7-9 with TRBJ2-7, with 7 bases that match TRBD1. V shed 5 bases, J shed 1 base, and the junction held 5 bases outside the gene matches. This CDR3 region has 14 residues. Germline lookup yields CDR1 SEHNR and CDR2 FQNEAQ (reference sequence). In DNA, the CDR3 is TGTGCCAGCAGCACCCGGGACAGTTCCTACGAGCAGTACTTC. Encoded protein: CASSTRDSSYEQYF.

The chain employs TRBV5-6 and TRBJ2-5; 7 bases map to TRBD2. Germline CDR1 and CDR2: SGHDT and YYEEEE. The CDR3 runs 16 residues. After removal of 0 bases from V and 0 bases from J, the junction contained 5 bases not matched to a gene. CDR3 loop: CASSLVGLGNQETQYF. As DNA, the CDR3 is TGTGCCAGCAGCTTGGTAGGACTAGGGAACCAAGAGACCCAGTACTTC.

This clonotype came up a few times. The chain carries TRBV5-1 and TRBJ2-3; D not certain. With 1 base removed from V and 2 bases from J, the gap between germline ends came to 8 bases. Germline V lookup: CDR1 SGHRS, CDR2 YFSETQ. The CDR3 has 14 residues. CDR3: CASSLKAPTDTQYF. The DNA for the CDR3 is TGCGCCAGCAGCTTGAAGGCGCCCACAGATACGCAGTATTTT. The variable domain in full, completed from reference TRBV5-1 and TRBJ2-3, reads KAGVTQTPRYLIKTRGQQVTLSCSPISGHRSVSWYQQTPGQGLQFLFEYFSETQRNKGNFPGRFSGRQFSNSRSEMNVSTLELGDSALYLCASSLKAPTDTQYFGPGTRLTVL.

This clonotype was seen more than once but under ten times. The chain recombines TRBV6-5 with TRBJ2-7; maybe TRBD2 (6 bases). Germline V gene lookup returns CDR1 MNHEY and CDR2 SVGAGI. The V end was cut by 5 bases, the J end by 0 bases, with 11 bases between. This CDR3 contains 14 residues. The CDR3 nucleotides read TGTGCCAGCAGTACGGAGGGTCTCTCCTACGAGCAGTACTTC. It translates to CASSTEGLSYEQYF.

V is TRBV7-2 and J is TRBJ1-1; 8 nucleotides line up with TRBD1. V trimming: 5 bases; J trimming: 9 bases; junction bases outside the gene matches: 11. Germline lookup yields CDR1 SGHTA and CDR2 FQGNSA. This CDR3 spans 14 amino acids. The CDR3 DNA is TGTGCCAGCAGCCTGGGACAGGTCCAGACCCAAGCTTTCTTT. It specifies CASSLGQVQTQAFF.

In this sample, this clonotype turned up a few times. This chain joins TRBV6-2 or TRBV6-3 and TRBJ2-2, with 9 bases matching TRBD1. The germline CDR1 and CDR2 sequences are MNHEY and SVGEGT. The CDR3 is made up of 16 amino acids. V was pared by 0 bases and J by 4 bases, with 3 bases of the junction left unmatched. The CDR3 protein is CASSYSRTGVTGELFF. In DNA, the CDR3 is TGTGCCAGCAGTTACTCGAGGACAGGGGTCACCGGGGAGCTGTTTTTT.

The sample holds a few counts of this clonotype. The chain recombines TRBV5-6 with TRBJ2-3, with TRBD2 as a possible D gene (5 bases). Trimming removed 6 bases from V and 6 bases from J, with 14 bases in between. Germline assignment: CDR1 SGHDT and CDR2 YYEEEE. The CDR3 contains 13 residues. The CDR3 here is CASTRTFLDTQYF. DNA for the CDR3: TGTGCCAGCACCAGGACTTTTTTGGATACGCAGTATTTT.

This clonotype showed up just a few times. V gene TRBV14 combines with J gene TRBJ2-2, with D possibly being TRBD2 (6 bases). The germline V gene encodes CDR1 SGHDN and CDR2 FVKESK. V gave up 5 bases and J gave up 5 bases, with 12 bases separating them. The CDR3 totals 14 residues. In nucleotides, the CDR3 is TGTGCCAGCAGCGGCGGGACTTCTACCGGGGAGCTGTTTTTT. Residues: CASSGGTSTGELFF.

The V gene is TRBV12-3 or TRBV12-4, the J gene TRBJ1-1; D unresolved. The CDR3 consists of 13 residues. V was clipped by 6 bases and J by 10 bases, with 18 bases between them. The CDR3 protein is CASSLAQTKTAFF. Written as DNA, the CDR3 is TGTGCCAGCAGCCTTGCTCAAACTAAGACAGCTTTCTTT.

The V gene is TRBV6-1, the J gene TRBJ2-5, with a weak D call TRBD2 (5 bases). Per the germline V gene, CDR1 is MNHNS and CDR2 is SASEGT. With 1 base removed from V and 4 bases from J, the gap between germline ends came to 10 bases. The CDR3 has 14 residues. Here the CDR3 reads CASSEVVGRETQYF. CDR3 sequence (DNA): TGTGCCAGCAGTGAAGTTGTGGGGAGAGAGACCCAGTACTTC.

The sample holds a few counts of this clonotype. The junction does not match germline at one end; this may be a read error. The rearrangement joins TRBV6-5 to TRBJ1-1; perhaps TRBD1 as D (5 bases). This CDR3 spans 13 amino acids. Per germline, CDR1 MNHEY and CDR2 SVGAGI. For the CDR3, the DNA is TGTGCCGGCAGTTACTCGGGGGGAACTGAAGCTTTCTTT. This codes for CAGSYSGGTEAFF.

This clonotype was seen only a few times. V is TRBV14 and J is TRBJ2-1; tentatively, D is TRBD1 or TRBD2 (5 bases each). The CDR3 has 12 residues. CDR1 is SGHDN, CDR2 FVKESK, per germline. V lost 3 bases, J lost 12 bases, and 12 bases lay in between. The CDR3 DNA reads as TGTGCCAGCAGCCAGCGCCGGGACGTGCAGTTCTTC. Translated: CASSQRRDVQFF.

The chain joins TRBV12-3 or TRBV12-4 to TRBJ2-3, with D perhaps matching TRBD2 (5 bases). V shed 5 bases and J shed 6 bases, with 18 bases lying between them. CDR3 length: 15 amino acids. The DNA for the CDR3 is TGTGCCAGCAGTCACCTTCCGGGAAAACGGGATACGCAGTATTTT. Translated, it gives CASSHLPGKRDTQYF.

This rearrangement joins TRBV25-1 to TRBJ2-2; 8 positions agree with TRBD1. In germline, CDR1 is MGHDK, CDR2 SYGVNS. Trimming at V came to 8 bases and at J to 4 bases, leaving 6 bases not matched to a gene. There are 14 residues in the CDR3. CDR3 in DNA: TGTGCCAGCGTGGGACAGGACTCCACCGGGGAGCTGTTTTTT. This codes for CASVGQDSTGELFF.

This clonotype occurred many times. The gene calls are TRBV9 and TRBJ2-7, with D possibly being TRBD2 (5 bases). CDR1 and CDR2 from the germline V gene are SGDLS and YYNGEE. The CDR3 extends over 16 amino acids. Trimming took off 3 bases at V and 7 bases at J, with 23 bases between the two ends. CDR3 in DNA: TGTGCCAGCAGCGCCAGAAGGACTGGGTCTCTACGGGAGCAGTACTTC. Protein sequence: CASSARRTGSLREQYF. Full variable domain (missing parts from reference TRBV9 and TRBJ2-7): DSGVTQTPKHLITATGQRVTLRCSPRSGDLSVYWYQQSLDQGLQFLIQYYNGEERAKGNILERFSAQQFPDLHSELNLSSLELGDSALYFCASSARRTGSLREQYFGPGTRLTVT.

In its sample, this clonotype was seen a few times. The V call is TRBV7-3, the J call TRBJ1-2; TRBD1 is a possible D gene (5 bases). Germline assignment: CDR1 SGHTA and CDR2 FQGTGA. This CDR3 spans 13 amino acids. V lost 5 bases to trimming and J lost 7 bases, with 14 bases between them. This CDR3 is CASSPGLYGGYTF. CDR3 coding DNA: TGTGCCAGCAGCCCGGGGCTTTACGGTGGCTACACCTTC.

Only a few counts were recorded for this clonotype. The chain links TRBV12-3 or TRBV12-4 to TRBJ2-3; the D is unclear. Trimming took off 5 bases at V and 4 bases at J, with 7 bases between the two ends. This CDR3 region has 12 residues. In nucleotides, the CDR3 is TGTGCCAGCAGTCGGTGGTCAGATACGCAGTATTTT. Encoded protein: CASSRWSDTQYF.

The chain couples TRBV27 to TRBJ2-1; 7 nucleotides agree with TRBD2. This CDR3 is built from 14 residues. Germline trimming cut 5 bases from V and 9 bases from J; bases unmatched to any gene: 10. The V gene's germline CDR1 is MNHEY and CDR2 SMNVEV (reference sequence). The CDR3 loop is CASSALRELGEQFF. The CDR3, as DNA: TGTGCCAGCAGTGCTCTGCGGGAGCTCGGTGAGCAGTTCTTC.

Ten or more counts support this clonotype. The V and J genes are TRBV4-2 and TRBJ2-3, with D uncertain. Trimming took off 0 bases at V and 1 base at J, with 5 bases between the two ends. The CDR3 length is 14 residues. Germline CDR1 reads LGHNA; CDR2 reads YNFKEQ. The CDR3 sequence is CASSQDFRTDTQYF. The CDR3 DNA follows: TGTGCCAGCAGCCAAGATTTCCGCACAGATACGCAGTATTTT.

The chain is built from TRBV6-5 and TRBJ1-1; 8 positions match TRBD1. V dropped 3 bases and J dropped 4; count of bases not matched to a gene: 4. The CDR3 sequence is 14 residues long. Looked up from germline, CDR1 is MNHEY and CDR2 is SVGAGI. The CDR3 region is CASSYGDRRTEAFF. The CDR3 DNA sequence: TGTGCCAGCAGTTATGGGGACAGGCGCACTGAAGCTTTCTTT.

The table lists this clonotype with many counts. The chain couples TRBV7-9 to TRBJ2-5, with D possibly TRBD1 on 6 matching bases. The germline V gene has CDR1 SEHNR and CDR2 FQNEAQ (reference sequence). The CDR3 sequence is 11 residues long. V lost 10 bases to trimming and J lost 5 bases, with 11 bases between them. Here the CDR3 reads CAISTGETQYF. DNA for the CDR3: TGTGCCATCTCAACAGGGGAGACCCAGTACTTC. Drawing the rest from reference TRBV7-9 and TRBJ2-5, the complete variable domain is DTGVSQNPRHKITKRGQNVTFRCDPISEHNRLYWYRQTLGQGPEFLTYFQNEAQLEKSRLLSDRFSAERPKGSFSTLEIQRTEQGDSAMYLCAISTGETQYFGPGTRLLVL.

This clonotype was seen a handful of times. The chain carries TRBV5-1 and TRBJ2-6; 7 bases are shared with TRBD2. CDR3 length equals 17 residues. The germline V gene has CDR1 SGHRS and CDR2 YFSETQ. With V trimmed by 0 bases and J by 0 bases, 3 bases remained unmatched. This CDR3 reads CASSLASGYSGANVLTF. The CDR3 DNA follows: TGCGCCAGCAGCTTGGCTAGCGGCTACTCTGGGGCCAACGTCCTGACTTTC.

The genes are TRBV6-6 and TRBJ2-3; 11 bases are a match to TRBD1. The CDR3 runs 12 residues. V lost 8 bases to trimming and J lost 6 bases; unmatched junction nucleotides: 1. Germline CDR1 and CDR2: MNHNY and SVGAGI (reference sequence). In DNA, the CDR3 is TGTGCCAGCCGGGACAGGGGGGATACGCAGTATTTT. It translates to CASRDRGDTQYF.

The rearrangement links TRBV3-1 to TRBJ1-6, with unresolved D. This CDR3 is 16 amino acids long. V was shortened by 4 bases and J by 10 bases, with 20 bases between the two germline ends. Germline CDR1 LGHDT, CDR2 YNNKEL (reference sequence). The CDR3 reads CASSPYHDGFGSPLHF. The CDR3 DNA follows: TGTGCCAGCAGCCCCTACCACGACGGGTTTGGGTCACCCCTCCACTTT.

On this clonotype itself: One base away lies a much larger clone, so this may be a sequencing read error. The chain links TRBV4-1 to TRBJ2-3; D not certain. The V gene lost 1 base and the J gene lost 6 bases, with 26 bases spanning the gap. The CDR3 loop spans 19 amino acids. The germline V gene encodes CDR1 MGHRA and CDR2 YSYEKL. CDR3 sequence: CASSQVPGPDGHLEDTQYF. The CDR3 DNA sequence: TGCGCCAGCAGCCAAGTCCCGGGCCCAGACGGCCACCTGGAGGATACGCAGTATTTT.

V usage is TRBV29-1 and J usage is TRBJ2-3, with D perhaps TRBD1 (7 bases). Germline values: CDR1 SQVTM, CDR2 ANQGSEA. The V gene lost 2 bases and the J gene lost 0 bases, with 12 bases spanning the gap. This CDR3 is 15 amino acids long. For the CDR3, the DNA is TGCAGCGTTGAACCGACAGGGACTAGCACAGATACGCAGTATTTT. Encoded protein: CSVEPTGTSTDTQYF.

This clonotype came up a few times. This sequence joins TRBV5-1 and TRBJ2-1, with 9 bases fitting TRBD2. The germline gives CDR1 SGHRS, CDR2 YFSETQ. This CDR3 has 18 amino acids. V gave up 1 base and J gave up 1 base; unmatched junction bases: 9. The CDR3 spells CASSLLSSGRPSYNEQFF. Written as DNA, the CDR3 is TGCGCCAGCAGCTTGTTATCCAGCGGGAGGCCTTCCTACAATGAGCAGTTCTTC.

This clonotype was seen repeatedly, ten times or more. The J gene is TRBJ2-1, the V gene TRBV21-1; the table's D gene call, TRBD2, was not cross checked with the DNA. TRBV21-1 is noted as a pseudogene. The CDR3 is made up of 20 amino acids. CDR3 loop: CASSKVIGLAGSSSYNEQFF. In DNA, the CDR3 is TGTGCCAGCAGCAAAGTAATCGGACTAGCGGGTTCGAGCTCCTACAATGAGCAGTTCTTC.